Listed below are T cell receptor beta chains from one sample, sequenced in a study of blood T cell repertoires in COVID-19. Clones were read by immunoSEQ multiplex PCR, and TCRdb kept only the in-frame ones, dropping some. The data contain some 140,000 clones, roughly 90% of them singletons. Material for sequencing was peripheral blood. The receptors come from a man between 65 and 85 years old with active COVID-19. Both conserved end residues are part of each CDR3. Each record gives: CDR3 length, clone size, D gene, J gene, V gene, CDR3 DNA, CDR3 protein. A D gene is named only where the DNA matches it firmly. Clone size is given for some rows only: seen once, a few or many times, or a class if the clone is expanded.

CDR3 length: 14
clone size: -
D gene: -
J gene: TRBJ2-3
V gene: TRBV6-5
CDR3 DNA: TGTGCCAGCAGTAGAGGCGGGAGCACAGATACGCAGTATTTT
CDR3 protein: CASSRGGSTDTQYF

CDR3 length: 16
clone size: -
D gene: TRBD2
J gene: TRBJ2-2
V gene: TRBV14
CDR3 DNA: TGTGCCAGCAGCCGGCTGGGGGAGGGAGGCACCGGGGAGCTGTTTTTT
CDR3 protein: CASSRLGEGGTGELFF

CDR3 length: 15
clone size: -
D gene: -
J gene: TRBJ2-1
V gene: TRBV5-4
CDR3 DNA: TGTGCCAGCAGCGTACAACCGGGAGCCAACAATGAGCAGTTCTTC
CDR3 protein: CASSVQPGANNEQFF

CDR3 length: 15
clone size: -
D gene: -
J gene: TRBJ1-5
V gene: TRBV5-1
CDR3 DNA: TGCGCCAGCAGTACAACCCAGGGAACGAATCAGCCCCAGCATTTT
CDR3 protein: CASSTTQGTNQPQHF

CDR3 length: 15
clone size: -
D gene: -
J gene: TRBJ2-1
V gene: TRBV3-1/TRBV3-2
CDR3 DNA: TGTGCCAGCAGCCAAGACGGGCTAGCTGTCAATGAGCAGTTCTTC
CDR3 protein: CASSQDGLAVNEQFF

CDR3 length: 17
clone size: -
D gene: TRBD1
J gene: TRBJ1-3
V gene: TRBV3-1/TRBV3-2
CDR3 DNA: TGTGCCAGCAGCCTCCGGGACAGGGCGCTCTCTGGAAACACCATATATTTT
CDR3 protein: CASSLRDRALSGNTIYF

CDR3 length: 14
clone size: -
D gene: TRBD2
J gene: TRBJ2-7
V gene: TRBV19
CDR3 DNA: TGTGCCAGTAGTGCCACTAGCGGGAAGTACGAGCAGTACTTC
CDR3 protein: CASSATSGKYEQYF

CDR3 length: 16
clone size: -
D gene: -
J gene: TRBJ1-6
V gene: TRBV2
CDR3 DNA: TGTGCCAGCAGCCCCTCCGCGAGCTCCTATAATTCACCCCTCCACTTT
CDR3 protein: CASSPSASSYNSPLHF

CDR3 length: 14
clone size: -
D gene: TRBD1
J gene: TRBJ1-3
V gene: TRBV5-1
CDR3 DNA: TGCGCCAGCAGCCCCGGGACAGTAGGAAACACCATATATTTT
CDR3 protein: CASSPGTVGNTIYF

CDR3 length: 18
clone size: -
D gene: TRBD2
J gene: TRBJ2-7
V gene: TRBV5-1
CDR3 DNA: TGCGCCAGCAGCTCTGGCGTAGCGGGAGGGCTGGGGTCCTACGAGCAGTACTTC
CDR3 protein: CASSSGVAGGLGSYEQYF

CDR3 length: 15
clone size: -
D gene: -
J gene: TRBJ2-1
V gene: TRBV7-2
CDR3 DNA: TGTGCCAGCAGCTTGGCGGGGGCAGCCTACAATGAGCAGTTCTTC
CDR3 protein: CASSLAGAAYNEQFF

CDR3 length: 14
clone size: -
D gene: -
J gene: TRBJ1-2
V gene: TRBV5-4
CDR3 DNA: TGTGCCAGCAGCCCGAAGGACAGTGGCTATGGCTACACCTTC
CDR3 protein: CASSPKDSGYGYTF

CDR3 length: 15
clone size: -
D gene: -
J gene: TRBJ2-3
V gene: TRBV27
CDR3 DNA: TGTGCCAGCAGTTTCCGACCGGGGGTCACAGATACGCAGTATTTT
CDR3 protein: CASSFRPGVTDTQYF

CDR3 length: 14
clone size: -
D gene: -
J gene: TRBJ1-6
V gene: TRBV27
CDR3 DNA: TGTGCCAGCAGTTTGTTCAGGGATGATTCACCCCTCCACTTT
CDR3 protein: CASSLFRDDSPLHF

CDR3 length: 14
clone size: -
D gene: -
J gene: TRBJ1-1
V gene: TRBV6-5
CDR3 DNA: TGTGCCAGCAGAAGCGCGGGAGGGCGAACTGAAGCTTTCTTT
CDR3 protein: CASRSAGGRTEAFF

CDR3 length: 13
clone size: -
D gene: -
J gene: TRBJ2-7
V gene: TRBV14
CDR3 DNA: TGTGCCAGCAGCCAAATAGTTTCCCGCGAGCAGTACTTC
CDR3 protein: CASSQIVSREQYF

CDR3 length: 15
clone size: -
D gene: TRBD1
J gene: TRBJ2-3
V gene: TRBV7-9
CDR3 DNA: TGTGCCGGAAAGGCCCTGACAGGGGGTACAGATACGCAGTATTTT
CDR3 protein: CAGKALTGGTDTQYF

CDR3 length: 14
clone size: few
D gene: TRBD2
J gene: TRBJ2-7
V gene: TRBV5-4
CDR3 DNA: TGTGCCAGCAGGAACGCCGGGACTAGCTTCGAGCAGTACTTC
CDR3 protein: CASRNAGTSFEQYF

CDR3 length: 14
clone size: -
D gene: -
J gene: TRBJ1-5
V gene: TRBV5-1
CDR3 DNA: TGCGCCAGCAGCTTGGGAACAGTGGATCAGCCCCAGCATTTT
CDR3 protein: CASSLGTVDQPQHF

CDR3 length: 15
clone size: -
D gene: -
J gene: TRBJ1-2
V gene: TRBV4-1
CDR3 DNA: TGCGCCAGCAGCCAAGGCCCGGGGAGGGCTAGTCGCTACACCTTC
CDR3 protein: CASSQGPGRASRYTF

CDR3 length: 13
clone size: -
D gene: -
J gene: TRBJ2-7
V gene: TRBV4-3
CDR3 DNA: TGCGCCAGCAGCCAAGACGCGGGCCTCGAGCAGTACTTC
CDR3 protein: CASSQDAGLEQYF

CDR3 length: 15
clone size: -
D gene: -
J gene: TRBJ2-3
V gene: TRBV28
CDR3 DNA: TGTGCCAGCAGAGTTTTGCGGGACAGCACAGATACGCAGTATTTT
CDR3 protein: CASRVLRDSTDTQYF

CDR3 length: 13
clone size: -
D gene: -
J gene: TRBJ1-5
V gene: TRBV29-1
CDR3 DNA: TGCAGCGTTGCACAGGGTCGCAATCAGCCCCAGCATTTT
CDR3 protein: CSVAQGRNQPQHF

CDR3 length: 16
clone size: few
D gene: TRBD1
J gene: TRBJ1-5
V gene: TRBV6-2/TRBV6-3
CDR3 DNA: TGTGCCAGCAGTTTTTCTAGGACAGGGGCTCGACAGCCCCAGCATTTT
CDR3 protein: CASSFSRTGARQPQHF

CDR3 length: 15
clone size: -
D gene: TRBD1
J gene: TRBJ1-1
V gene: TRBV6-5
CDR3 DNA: TGTGCCAGCAGCAGTCAACTCCGGGACAGGGCGCCGGGGTACTTT
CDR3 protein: CASSSQLRDRAPGYF

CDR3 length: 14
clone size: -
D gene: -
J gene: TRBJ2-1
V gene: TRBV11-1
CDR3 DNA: TGTGCCAGCAGCCCCCGACTAGCCTACAATGAGCAGTTCTTC
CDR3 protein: CASSPRLAYNEQFF

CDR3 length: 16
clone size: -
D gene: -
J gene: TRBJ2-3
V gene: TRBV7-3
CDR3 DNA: TGTGCCAGCAGCTTGGGACTGCCAGGAGGCACAGATACGCAGTATTTT
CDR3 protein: CASSLGLPGGTDTQYF

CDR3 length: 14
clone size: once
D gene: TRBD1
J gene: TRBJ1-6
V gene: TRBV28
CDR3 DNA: TGTGCCAGCAGCCTTGGGACAGTTAATTCACCCCTCCACTTT
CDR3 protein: CASSLGTVNSPLHF

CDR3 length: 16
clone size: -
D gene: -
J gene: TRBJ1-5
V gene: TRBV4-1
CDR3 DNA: TGCGCCAGCAGCCAAGATCCAGGGAATAGCAATCAGCCCCAGCATTTT
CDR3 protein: CASSQDPGNSNQPQHF

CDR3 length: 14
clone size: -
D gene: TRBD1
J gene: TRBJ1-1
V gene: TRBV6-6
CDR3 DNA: TGTGCCAGCACCGAAATGGACAGGGGAGCTGAAGCTTTCTTT
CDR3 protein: CASTEMDRGAEAFF

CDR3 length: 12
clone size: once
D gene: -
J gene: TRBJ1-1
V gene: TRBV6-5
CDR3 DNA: TGTGCCAGCAGTACAGTGAACACTGAAGCTTTCTTT
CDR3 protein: CASSTVNTEAFF

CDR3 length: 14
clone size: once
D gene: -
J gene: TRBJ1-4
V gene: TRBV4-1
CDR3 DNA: TGCGCCGCCCGACAGAAAGCAACTAATGAAAAACTGTTTTTT
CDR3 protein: CAARQKATNEKLFF

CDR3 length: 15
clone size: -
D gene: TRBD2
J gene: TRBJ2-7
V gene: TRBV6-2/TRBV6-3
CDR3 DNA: TGTGCCAGCAGTGGGACTAGCGGGCTGGTCTACGAGCAGTACTTC
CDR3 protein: CASSGTSGLVYEQYF

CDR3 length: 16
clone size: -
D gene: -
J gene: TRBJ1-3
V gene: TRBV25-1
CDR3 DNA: TGTGCCAGCAGTTACGGGGGAGGGGCGAGAGGAAACACCATATATTTT
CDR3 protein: CASSYGGGARGNTIYF

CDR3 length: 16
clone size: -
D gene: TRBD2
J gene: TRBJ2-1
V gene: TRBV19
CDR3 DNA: TGTGCCAGTAGTATAGGGACTAGCGGGGGCTACAATGAGCAGTTCTTC
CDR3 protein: CASSIGTSGGYNEQFF

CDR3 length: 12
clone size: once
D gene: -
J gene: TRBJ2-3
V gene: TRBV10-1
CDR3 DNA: TGCGCCAGCAGTGGCGGCACAGATACGCAGTATTTT
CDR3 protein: CASSGGTDTQYF

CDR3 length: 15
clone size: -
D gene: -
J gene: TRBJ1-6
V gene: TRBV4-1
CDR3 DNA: TGCGCCAGCAGCCAAGATAGGGGGGGTTCTTCACCCCTCCACTTT
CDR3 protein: CASSQDRGGSSPLHF

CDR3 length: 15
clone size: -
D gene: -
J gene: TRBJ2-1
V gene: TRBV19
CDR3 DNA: TGTGCCAGTAGTCAACCGGGACTTCCCTACAATGAGCAGTTCTTC
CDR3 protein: CASSQPGLPYNEQFF

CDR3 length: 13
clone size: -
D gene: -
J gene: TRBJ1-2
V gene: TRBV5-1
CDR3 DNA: TGCGCCAGCAGCTTGGGTGGGAGAAGTGGCTACACCTTC
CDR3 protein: CASSLGGRSGYTF

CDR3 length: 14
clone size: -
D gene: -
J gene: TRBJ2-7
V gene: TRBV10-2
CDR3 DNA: TGCGCCAGCAGGGGGGCCCGGGACCTGGGGGAGCAGTACTTC
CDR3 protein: CASRGARDLGEQYF

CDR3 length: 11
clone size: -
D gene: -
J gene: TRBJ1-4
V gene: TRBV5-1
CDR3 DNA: TGCGCCAGCAGGGGAGGAACTGAGCTGTTTTTT
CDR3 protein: CASRGGTELFF

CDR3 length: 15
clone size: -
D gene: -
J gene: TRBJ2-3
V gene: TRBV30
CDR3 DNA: TGTGCCTGGAGCCCCCCCGGGTACGGTAGGGATACGCAGTATTTT
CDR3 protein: CAWSPPGYGRDTQYF

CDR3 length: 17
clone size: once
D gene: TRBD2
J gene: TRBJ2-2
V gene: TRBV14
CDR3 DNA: TGTGCCAGCAGCCGACTAGCGGGAGGGCAAAACACCGGGGAGCTGTTTTTT
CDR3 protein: CASSRLAGGQNTGELFF

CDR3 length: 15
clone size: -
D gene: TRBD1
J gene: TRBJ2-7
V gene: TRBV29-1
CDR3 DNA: TGCAGCGTTCGGATGGGGACAGGGAGAAACTACGAGCAGTACTTC
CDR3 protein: CSVRMGTGRNYEQYF

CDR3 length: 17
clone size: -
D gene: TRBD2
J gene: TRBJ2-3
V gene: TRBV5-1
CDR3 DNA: TGCGCCAGCAGCCCTTTTAGCGGGACTGCGGGCACAGATACGCAGTATTTT
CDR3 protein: CASSPFSGTAGTDTQYF

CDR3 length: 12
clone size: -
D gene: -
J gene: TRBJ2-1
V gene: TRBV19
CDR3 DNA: TGTGCCAGTACCCGGGCGGGGAATGAGCAGTTCTTC
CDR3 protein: CASTRAGNEQFF

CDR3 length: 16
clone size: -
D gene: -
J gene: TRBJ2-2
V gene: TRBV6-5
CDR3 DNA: TGTGCCAGCAGTTACTCGAGCAGGGGTCCCACCGGGGAGCTGTTTTTT
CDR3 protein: CASSYSSRGPTGELFF

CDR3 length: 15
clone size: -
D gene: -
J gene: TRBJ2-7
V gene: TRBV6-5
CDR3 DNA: TGTGCCAGCAGTTGGGCCCAGGTCGGTACCTACGAGCAGTACTTC
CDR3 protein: CASSWAQVGTYEQYF

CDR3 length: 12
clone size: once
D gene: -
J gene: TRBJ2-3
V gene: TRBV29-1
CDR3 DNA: TGCAGCGTCGTGGAGGGCAAAGATACGCAGTATTTT
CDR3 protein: CSVVEGKDTQYF

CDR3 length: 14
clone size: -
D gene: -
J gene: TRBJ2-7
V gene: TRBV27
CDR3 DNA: TGTGCCAGCTTACCGGCGGGCACCCTCTACGAGCAGTACTTC
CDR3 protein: CASLPAGTLYEQYF

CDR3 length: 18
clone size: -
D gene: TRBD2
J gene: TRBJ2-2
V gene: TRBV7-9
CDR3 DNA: TGTGCCAGCAGCTTACGGAGTGTAGCGGGAGGGCCCACCGGGGAGCTGTTTTTT
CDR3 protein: CASSLRSVAGGPTGELFF